What follows describes a single TCR beta chain. They ran version v3.0 of the immunoSEQ assay at survey level. Only in-frame clones appear in the TCRdb table, and some are missing; sequencing was by immunoSEQ multiplex PCR. The profile shows approximately 35,000 clones, around 72% of them singletons. The data are from a study of long-term antiretroviral therapy in people with HIV. Germline V lookup: CDR1 SGHAT, CDR2 FQNNGV. V gave up 3 bases and J gave up 1 base; unmatched junction bases: 11. The CDR3 totals 19 residues. This rearrangement joins TRBV11-2 to TRBJ2-6, with 8 bases that match TRBD1. Sequencing used unsorted PBMCs, obtained 3.1 years after starting antiretroviral therapy. The receptor was isolated from a woman aged 45-65 years with HIV. Written as DNA, the CDR3 is TGTGCCAGCAGCTTTAATCGGGACAGGACCTTTTCTGGGGCCAACGTCCTGACTTTC. Residues: CASSFNRDRTFSGANVLTF.